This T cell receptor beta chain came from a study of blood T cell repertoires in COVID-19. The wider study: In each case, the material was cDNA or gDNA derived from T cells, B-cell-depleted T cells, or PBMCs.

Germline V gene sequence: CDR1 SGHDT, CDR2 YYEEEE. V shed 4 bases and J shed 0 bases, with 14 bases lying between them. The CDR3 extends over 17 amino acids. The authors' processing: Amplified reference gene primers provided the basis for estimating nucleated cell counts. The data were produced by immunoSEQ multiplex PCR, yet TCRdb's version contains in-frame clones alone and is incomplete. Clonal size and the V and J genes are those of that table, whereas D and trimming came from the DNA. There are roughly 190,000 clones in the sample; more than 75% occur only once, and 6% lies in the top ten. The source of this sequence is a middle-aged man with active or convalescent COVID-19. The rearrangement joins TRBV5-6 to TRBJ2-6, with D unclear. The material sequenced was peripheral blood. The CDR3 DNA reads TGTGCCAGCAGCCAGGAACTGACCCGCTCTGGGGCCAACGTCCTGACTTTC. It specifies CASSQELTRSGANVLTF.